Following are 2 T cell receptor beta chains from one sample sequenced in a study of low-dose radiotherapy and immunotherapy resistance in tumors (dated by TCRdb to between 2021 and 2023). This specimen's time point label, interpreted: after trial treatment. The treatment or condition tag for this specimen amounts to: LDRT plus nivolumab, ipilimumab, low-dose cyclophosphamide and aspirin (RACIN trial). Instrument on record: Illumina HiSeq 2500. First-strand cDNA was synthesized using Superscript III and a set of TRAV- and TRBV-specific primers, so that both TCRalpha and TCRbeta chains were covered. TCRs were amplified with Phusion for roughly 20 PCR cycles, with a constant-region primer paired with the adapter attached to the V primers. In-frame beta chains were kept once TCRdb had trimmed the public reads at Q25 with fastp and called clones with MiXCR. All rows with the same CDR3 protein become a single entry with the most common DNA and genes. For this sample there are 65,000 to 85,000 distinct CDR3 sequences; 17% appear just once. Approximately 1.5% of the sample is taken by the ten largest.

The sample here was PBMCs, taken after low-dose radiotherapy plus immunotherapy. These receptors all come from a male donor with prostate cancer.

This clonotype showed up many times. The V call is TRBV28, the J call TRBJ2-7; 10 bases map to TRBD2. Trimming took 4 bases from V and 0 from J; bases not matched to a gene: 0. This CDR3 region has 14 residues. In germline, CDR1 is MDHEN, CDR2 SYDVKM. The CDR3 bases are TGTGCCAGCAGTTCTAGCGGGAGCTCCTACGAGCAGTACTTC. The encoded protein is CASSSSGSSYEQYF.

The table lists this clonotype with a few counts. The rearrangement links TRBV7-2 to TRBJ1-2, with D maybe TRBD1 (5 bases). This CDR3 contains 14 residues. Deletions cut 2 bases from V and 4 bases from J, with 11 bases between. Per the germline V gene, CDR1 is SGHTA and CDR2 is FQGNSA. CDR3 region: CASSLSQEGYGYTF. CDR3 nucleotide sequence: TGTGCCAGCAGCTTATCACAGGAGGGCTATGGCTACACCTTC.